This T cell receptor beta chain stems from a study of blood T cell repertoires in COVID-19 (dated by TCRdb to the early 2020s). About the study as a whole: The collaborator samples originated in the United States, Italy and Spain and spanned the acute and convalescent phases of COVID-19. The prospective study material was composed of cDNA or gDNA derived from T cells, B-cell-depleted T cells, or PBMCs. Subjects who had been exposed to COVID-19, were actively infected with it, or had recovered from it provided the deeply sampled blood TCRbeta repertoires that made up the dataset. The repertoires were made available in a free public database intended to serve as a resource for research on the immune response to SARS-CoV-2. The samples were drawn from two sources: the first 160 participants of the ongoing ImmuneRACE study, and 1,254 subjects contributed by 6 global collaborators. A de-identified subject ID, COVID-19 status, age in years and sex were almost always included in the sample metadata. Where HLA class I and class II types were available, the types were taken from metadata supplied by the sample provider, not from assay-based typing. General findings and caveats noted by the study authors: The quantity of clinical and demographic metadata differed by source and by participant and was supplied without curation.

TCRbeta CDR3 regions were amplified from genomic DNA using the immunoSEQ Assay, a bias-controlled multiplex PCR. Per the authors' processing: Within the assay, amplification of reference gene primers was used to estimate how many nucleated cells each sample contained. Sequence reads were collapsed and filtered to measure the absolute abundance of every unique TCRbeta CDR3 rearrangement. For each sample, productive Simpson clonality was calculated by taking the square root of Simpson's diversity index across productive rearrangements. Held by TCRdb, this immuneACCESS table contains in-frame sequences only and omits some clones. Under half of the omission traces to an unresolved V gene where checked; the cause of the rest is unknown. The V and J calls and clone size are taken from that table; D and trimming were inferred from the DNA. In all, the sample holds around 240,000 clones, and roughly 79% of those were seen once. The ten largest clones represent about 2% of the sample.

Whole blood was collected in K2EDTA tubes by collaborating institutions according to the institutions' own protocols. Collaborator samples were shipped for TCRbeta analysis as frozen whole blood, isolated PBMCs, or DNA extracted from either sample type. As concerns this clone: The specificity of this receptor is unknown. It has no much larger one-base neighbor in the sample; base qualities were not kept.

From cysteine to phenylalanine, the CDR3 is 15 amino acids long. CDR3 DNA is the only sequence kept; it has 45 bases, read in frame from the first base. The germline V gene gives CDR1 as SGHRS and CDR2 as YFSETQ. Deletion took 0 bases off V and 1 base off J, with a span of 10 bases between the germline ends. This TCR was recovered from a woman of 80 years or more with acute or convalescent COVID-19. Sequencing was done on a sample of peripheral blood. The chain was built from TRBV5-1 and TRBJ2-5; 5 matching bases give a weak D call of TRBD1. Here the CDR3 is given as CASSLEWGLQETQYF. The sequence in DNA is TGCGCCAGCAGCTTGGAGTGGGGCCTCCAAGAGACCCAGTACTTC.